The 26 T cell receptor beta chains presented below share a single source sample, sequenced in a study of cytomegalovirus exposure and HLA in healthy donors. This PCR relied on a set of 60 Vbeta primers and 13 Jbeta primers. The protocol was immunoSEQ multiplex PCR, while the TCRdb copy is restricted to in-frame clones and leaves out a portion. Of around 100,000 clones listed, around 80% are singletons. Material for sequencing was PBMCs. These TCRs come from a woman aged 50 to 60 in good health and CMV-seropositive.

A few counts support this clone. The genes are TRBV2 and TRBJ2-3, with D perhaps TRBD2 (6 bases). The germline V and J ends were trimmed by 6 bases and 5 bases, with 21 bases remaining between them. Germline CDR1 reads SNHLY; CDR2 reads FYNNEI. This CDR3 is built from 16 residues. The CDR3 nucleotides read TGTGCCAGCAGGCGCTTAGGAGGGGCACACAAAGATACGCAGTATTTT. Translation gives CASRRLGGAHKDTQYF. The whole variable domain, filled in from reference TRBV2 and TRBJ2-3, reads EPEVTQTPSHQVTQMGQEVILRCVPISNHLYFYWYRQILGQKVEFLVSFYNNEISEKSEIFDDQFSVERPDGSNFTLKIRSTKLEDSAMYFCASRRLGGAHKDTQYFGPGTRLTVL.

This clone was recorded once. V and J are TRBV2 and TRBJ2-2; 8 bases match TRBD2. This CDR3 is built from 17 residues. The V and J ends lost 1 base and 2 bases, in that order; junction bases with no gene match: 6. In germline, CDR1 is SNHLY, CDR2 FYNNEI. The CDR3 protein is CASSEVPGGANTGELFF. The DNA for the CDR3 is TGTGCCAGCAGTGAAGTACCCGGGGGGGCAAACACCGGGGAGCTGTTTTTT.

This clone was found a few times. The chain has TRBV5-4 and TRBJ2-7; perhaps TRBD1 as D (6 bases). Trimming left V 0 bases short and J 3 bases short, with 16 bases between. CDR1 and CDR2 (germline): SGHNT, YYREEE (reference sequence). This CDR3 is built from 16 residues. CDR3 bases: TGTGCCAGCAGCTTGGGGGGACATTTCGGTGACTACGAGCAGTACTTC. Translating gives CASSLGGHFGDYEQYF.

The chain uses TRBV9 and TRBJ1-2; TRBD1 is a possible D gene (5 bases). The ends were cut back, 0 bases at V and 4 bases at J, with 10 bases in the middle. Germline assignment: CDR1 SGDLS and CDR2 YYNGEE. The CDR3 totals 14 residues. CDR3 nucleotides: TGTGCCAGCAGCGTAGCCAGGGCCGCCTATGGCTACACCTTC. Protein sequence: CASSVARAAYGYTF.

This clone is labeled medium-sized. The J gene is TRBJ2-7, the V gene TRBV7-9; TRBD1 matches 9 bases. J gave up 3 bases and V 5 bases, and 2 bases lay outside the gene matches. CDR3 length: 13 residues. Germline loops: CDR1 SEHNR, CDR2 FQNEAQ (reference sequence). The CDR3 nucleotides are TGTGCCAGCAGCCCGACAGGGGGCTACGAGCAGTACTTC. It is translated as CASSPTGGYEQYF.

The genes are TRBV11-2 and TRBJ1-5; D may be TRBD1 (6 bases). CDR1 is SGHAT, CDR2 FQNNGV, per germline. Trimming took off 2 bases at V and 10 bases at J, with 15 bases between the two ends. The CDR3 totals 14 residues. The CDR3 nucleotides are TGTGCCAGCAGCTTACTGGGAGGGGGATCACCCCAGCATTTT. Encoded protein: CASSLLGGGSPQHF.

Concerning this clone itself: One end of the junction varies from germline; a read error may be responsible. The chain carries TRBV7-9 and TRBJ2-7; TRBD1 might be the D (6 bases). Germline CDR1 SEHNR, CDR2 FQNEAQ (reference sequence). This CDR3 spans 16 amino acids. This chain's CDR3 is CSSSFLRGQTLSEQYF. CDR3 sequence (DNA): TGTTCCAGCAGCTTCTTGAGGGGACAAACCCTAAGCGAGCAGTACTTC. The variable domain in full, completed from reference TRBV7-9 and TRBJ2-7, reads DTGVSQNPRHKITKRGQNVTFRCDPISEHNRLYWYRQTLGQGPEFLTYFQNEAQLEKSRLLSDRFSAERPKGSFSTLEIQRTEQGDSAMYLCSSSFLRGQTLSEQYFGPGTRLTVT.

The chain employs TRBV4-1 and TRBJ2-5, with no clear D. Germline V gene lookup returns CDR1 MGHRA and CDR2 YSYEKL. The CDR3 consists of 16 residues. Trimming left V 2 bases short and J 5 bases short, with 18 bases between. The CDR3 DNA is TGCGCCAGCAGCCAAATATCGACCTCTCCGAGGGAGACCCAGTACTTC. Amino acid sequence: CASSQISTSPRETQYF.

Only one count was recorded for this clone. The chain carries TRBV5-1 and TRBJ2-3; the match to TRBD2 covers 14 bases. The CDR3 covers 21 residues. Looked up from germline, CDR1 is SGHRS and CDR2 is YFSETQ. The ends lost 1 base at V and 1 base at J; junction bases unmatched: 14. CDR3 sequence (DNA): TGCGCCAGCAGCTTGATACCCCCCCGACTAGCGGGGGGGCCGGGCACAGATACGCAGTATTTT. This encodes CASSLIPPRLAGGPGTDTQYF.

In its sample, this clone was seen a few times. V is TRBV9 and J is TRBJ2-4, with D perhaps matching TRBD1 (6 bases). The germline CDR1 and CDR2 sequences are SGDLS and YYNGEE. The V and J ends lost 3 bases and 4 bases respectively, with 11 bases between them. The CDR3 sequence is 14 residues long. In DNA form, the CDR3 reads TGTGCCAGCAGCGCCGGGGACAATAAAAACATTCAGTACTTC. This gives the protein CASSAGDNKNIQYF. Based on the CDR3 plus reference TRBV9 and TRBJ2-4, the full variable domain is DSGVTQTPKHLITATGQRVTLRCSPRSGDLSVYWYQQSLDQGLQFLIQYYNGEERAKGNILERFSAQQFPDLHSELNLSSLELGDSALYFCASSAGDNKNIQYFGAGTRLSVL.

In this sample, this clone turned up a few times. The rearrangement links TRBV11-2 to TRBJ1-2; 9 bases map to TRBD1. V shed 5 bases and J 7 bases; nucleotides not matched to a gene: 11. The germline gives CDR1 SGHAT, CDR2 FQNNGV. There are 15 residues in the CDR3. CDR3 residues: CASSPIGQGNSGYTF. CDR3 bases: TGTGCCAGCAGCCCCATTGGACAGGGGAATTCTGGCTACACCTTC.

This clone was recorded once. The CDR3 sequence is CASSLTSGVETQYF. For the CDR3, the DNA is TGTGCCAGCAGTTTGACTAGCGGGGTCGAGACCCAGTACTTC. This chain links TRBV6-1 with TRBJ2-5; TRBD2 matches at 11 bases. This CDR3 is built from 14 residues. Trimming at V came to 5 bases and at J to 5 bases, leaving 4 bases not matched to a gene. In germline, CDR1 is MNHNS, CDR2 SASEGT.

J is TRBJ1-4 and V is TRBV30; D unresolved. From germline, CDR1 is GTSNPN and CDR2 SVGIG (reference sequence). The V end was cut by 0 bases, the J end by 4 bases, with 27 bases between. This CDR3 comprises 20 residues. In DNA form, the CDR3 reads TGTGCCTGGAGTGTACGCAACCCCACGCCTTTTAAGCCTCTTAATGAAAAACTGTTTTTT. It translates to CAWSVRNPTPFKPLNEKLFF. The variable domain in full, with the rest retrieved from reference TRBV30 and TRBJ1-4, is SQTIHQWPATLVQPVGSPLSLECTVEGTSNPNLYWYRQAAGRGLQLLFYSVGIGQISSEVPQNLSASRPQDRQFILSSKKLLLSDSGFYLCAWSVRNPTPFKPLNEKLFFGSGTQLSVL.

This clone was found a few times. The V gene is TRBV5-1, the J gene TRBJ1-1; possible D gene TRBD1, 5 bases. Trimming took 4 bases from V and 1 from J, leaving 23 bases between them. There are 18 residues in the CDR3. Germline CDR1 reads SGHRS; CDR2 reads YFSETQ. The CDR3 nucleotides read TGCGCCAGCAGCCCTTTACCCAAATACAGGACGGGGAACACTGAAGCTTTCTTT. It yields the protein CASSPLPKYRTGNTEAFF.

The V and J genes are TRBV27 and TRBJ2-1, with TRBD1 identical over 11 bases. The CDR3 is made up of 14 amino acids. V lost 5 bases and J lost 7; bases outside the gene matches: 4. Looked up from germline, CDR1 is MNHEY and CDR2 is SMNVEV (reference sequence). CDR3 amino acids: CASSLGQGANEQFF. The CDR3 region has the DNA TGTGCCAGCAGTCTTGGACAGGGGGCGAATGAGCAGTTCTTC.

The gene calls are TRBV5-4 and TRBJ1-2, with 10 positions matching TRBD1. CDR1 SGHNT and CDR2 YYREEE come from the germline V gene (reference sequence). The CDR3 sequence is 14 residues long. With V trimmed by 5 bases and J by 2 bases, 3 bases remained unmatched. CDR3 amino acids: CASRPDRGNYGYTF. CDR3 in DNA: TGTGCCAGCAGGCCGGACAGGGGGAACTATGGCTACACCTTC.

The chain links TRBV29-1 to TRBJ1-1; D is uncertain. The CDR3 sequence is 10 residues long. V was pared by 4 bases and J by 11 bases, with 11 bases between. Germline CDR1 and CDR2: SQVTM and ANQGSEA. CDR3 nucleotides: TGCAGCGTTGGGGGAGGCCGGGCTTTCTTT. Translating it yields CSVGGGRAFF.

The V gene is TRBV5-6, the J gene TRBJ1-1; tentative D call: TRBD1 (6 bases). This CDR3 comprises 15 residues. Trimming removed 4 bases at V and 1 base at J, with 14 bases between. Per germline, CDR1 SGHDT and CDR2 YYEEEE. CDR3 residues: CASSHTGNANTEAFF. For the CDR3, the DNA is TGTGCCAGCAGCCATACAGGGAACGCGAACACTGAAGCTTTCTTT.

The chain carries TRBV11-2 and TRBJ2-1, with D possibly being TRBD1 (5 bases). In germline, CDR1 is SGHAT, CDR2 FQNNGV. Trimming took off 1 base at V and 4 bases at J, with 14 bases between the two ends. There are 16 residues in the CDR3. The CDR3 coding sequence is TGTGCCAGCAGCTTAGGGTTTGGGGCAGAATACAATGAGCAGTTCTTC. Its protein is CASSLGFGAEYNEQFF.

The rearrangement joins TRBV4-2 to TRBJ1-1, with a possible D match to TRBD1 (6 bases). The germline V gene has CDR1 LGHNA and CDR2 YNFKEQ. Trimming took 0 bases from V and 4 from J, leaving 15 bases between them. This CDR3 has 16 residues. The CDR3: CASSQDRGGGRTEAFF. As DNA, the CDR3 is TGTGCCAGCAGCCAAGACCGGGGGGGCGGTCGCACTGAAGCTTTCTTT.

The chain employs TRBV7-8 and TRBJ2-1; 9 bases are shared with TRBD2. Germline loops: CDR1 SGHVS, CDR2 FQNEAQ. This CDR3 is 15 amino acids long. After removal of 6 bases from V and 3 bases from J, the junction contained 6 bases not matched to a gene. The DNA of the CDR3 is TGTGCCAGCAGGCGATTAGCGGGGGACTACAATGAGCAGTTCTTC. Amino acid sequence: CASRRLAGDYNEQFF.

This clone was recorded once. The CDR3 sequence is CASSFAIGGINQPQHF. The CDR3, as DNA: TGTGCCAGCAGCTTCGCGATAGGGGGCATCAATCAGCCCCAGCATTTT. The gene calls are TRBV5-6 and TRBJ1-5, with 7 bases matching TRBD1. V lost 2 bases to trimming and J lost 3 bases; unmatched junction nucleotides: 8. The germline gives CDR1 SGHDT, CDR2 YYEEEE. The CDR3 sequence is 16 residues long.

CDR3 loop: CASSEAAYTGELFF. CDR3 in DNA: TGTGCCAGCAGTGAAGCGGCCTACACCGGGGAGCTGTTTTTT. The V call is TRBV2, the J call TRBJ2-2; D uncertain. Per germline, CDR1 SNHLY and CDR2 FYNNEI. V was clipped by 0 bases and J by 3 bases, with 5 bases between them. The CDR3 length is 14 residues.

This clone was detected a few times. The chain uses TRBV5-4 and TRBJ1-2; 8 bases align to TRBD1. The CDR3 is 16 residues long. Germline loops: CDR1 SGHNT, CDR2 YYREEE (reference sequence). The V segment lost 4 bases and the J segment 3 bases; nucleotides outside the gene matches: 11. The CDR3 nucleotides are TGTGCCAGCAGCCCGCCGGGGACAGGAAGCTACTATGGCTACACCTTC. It encodes CASSPPGTGSYYGYTF.

This clone was recorded only once. V is TRBV11-2 and J is TRBJ1-2; perhaps TRBD1 as D (6 bases). Deletions cut 5 bases from V and 8 bases from J, with 18 bases between. The CDR3 has 14 residues. Germline V gene data show CDR1 as SGHAT and CDR2 as FQNNGV. CDR3 residues: CASSRQAGTGGYTF. For the CDR3, the DNA is TGTGCCAGCAGCCGACAGGCTGGTACAGGAGGCTACACCTTC.

V usage is TRBV5-1 and J usage is TRBJ2-6, with D perhaps TRBD1 (5 bases). Germline V gene lookup returns CDR1 SGHRS and CDR2 YFSETQ. The V end was cut by 5 bases, the J end by 4 bases, with 10 bases between. The CDR3 loop spans 14 amino acids. CDR3: CASRSGYGANVLTF. As DNA, the CDR3 is TGCGCCAGCAGGTCAGGGTACGGGGCCAACGTCCTGACTTTC. Based on the CDR3 plus reference TRBV5-1 and TRBJ2-6, the full variable domain is KAGVTQTPRYLIKTRGQQVTLSCSPISGHRSVSWYQQTPGQGLQFLFEYFSETQRNKGNFPGRFSGRQFSNSRSEMNVSTLELGDSALYLCASRSGYGANVLTFGAGSRLTVL.